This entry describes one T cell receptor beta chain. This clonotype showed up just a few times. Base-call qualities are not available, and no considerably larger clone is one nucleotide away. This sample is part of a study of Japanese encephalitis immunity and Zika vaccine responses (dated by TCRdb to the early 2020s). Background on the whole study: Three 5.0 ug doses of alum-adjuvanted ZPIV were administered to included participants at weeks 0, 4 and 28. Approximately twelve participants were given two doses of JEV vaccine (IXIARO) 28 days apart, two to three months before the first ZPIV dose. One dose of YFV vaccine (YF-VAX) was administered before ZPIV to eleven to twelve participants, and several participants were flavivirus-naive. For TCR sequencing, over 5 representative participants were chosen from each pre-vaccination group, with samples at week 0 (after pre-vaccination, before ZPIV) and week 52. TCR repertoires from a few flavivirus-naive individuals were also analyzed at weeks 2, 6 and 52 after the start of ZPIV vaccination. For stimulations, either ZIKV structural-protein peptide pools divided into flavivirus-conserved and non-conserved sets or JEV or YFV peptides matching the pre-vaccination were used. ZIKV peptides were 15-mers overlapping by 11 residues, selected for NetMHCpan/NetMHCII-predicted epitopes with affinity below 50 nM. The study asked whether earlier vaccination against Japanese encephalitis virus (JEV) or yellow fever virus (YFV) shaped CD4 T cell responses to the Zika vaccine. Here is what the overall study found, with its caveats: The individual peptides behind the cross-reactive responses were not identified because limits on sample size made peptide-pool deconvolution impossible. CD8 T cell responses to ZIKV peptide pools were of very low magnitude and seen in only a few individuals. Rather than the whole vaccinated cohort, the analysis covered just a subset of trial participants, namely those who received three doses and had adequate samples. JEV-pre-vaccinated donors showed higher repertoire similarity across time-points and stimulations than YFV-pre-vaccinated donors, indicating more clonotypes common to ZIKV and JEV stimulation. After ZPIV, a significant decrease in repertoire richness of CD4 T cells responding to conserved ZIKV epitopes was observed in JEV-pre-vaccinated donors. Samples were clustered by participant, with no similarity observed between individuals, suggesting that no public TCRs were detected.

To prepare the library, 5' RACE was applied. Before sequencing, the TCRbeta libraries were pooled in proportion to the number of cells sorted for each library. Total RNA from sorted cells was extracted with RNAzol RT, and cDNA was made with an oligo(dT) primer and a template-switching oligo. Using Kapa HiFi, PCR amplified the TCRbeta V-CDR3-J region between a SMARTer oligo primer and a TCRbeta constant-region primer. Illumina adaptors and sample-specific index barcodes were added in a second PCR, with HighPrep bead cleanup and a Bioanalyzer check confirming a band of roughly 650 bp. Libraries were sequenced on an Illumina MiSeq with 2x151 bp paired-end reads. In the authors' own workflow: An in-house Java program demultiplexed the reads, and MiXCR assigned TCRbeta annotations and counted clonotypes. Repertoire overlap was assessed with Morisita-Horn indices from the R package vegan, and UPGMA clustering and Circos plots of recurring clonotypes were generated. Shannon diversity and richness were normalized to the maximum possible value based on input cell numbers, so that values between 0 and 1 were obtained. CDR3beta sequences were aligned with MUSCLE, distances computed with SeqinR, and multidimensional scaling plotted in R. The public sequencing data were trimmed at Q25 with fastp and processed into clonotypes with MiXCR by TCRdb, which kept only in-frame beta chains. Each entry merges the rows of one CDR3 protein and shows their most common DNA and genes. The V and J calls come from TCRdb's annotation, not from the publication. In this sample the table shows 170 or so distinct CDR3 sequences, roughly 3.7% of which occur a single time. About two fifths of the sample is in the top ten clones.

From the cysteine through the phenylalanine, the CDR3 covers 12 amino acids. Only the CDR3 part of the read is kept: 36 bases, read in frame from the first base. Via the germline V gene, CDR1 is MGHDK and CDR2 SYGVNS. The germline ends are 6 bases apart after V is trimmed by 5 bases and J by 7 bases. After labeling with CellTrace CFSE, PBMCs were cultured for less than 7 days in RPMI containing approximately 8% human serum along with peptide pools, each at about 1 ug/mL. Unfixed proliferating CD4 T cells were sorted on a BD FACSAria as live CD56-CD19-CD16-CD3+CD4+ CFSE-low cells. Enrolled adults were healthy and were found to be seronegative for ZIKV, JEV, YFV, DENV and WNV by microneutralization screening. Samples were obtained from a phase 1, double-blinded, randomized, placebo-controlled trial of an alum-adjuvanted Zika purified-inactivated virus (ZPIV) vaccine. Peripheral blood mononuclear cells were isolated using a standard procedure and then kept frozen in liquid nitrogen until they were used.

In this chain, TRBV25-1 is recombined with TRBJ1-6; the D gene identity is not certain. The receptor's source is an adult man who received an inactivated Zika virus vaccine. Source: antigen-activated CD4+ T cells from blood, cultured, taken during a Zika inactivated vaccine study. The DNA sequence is TGTGCCAGCAGTACGCTCAATTCACCCCTCCACTTT. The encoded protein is CASSTLNSPLHF.